Shown below are 31 T cell receptor beta chains from a single sample sequenced in a study of blood T cells in healthy people across ages. It was with a sample-barcoded 5' primer and a J-beta primer mix that a second PCR of roughly 7 to 12 cycles was run. TCRdb analysed the 5' RACE reads with MiXCR anew, one entry per CDR3 protein. The table includes over 1,300,000 distinct CDR3 sequences, approximately 59% detected once. The specimen was blood. The origin of the receptors is a young man in good health.

The chain has TRBV20-1 and TRBJ2-1; the match to TRBD1 covers 11 bases. Germline values: CDR1 DFQATT, CDR2 SNEGSKA (reference sequence). The CDR3 contains 14 residues. Unmatched junction bases numbered 6, after V lost 3 bases and J lost 8 bases. The CDR3 spells CSARQGTGGYEQFF. For the CDR3, the DNA is TGCAGTGCTAGGCAGGGGACAGGGGGTTATGAGCAGTTCTTC.

The sample holds a few counts of this clonotype. The chain has TRBV20-1 and TRBJ1-6; no firm D call. The germline V gene encodes CDR1 DFQATT and CDR2 SNEGSKA (reference sequence). This CDR3 contains 15 residues. V was clipped by 0 bases and J by 10 bases, with 16 bases between them. For the CDR3, the DNA is TGCAGTGCTAGAGAGGCCGCGCGGGAGTCCTCACCCCTCCACTTT. As protein: CSAREAARESSPLHF.

In this sample, this clonotype turned up a few times. This chain joins TRBV20-1 and TRBJ2-7; D may be TRBD1 (6 bases). V was pared by 5 bases and J by 5 bases, with 16 bases between. The CDR3 is made up of 13 amino acids. The germline CDR1 and CDR2 sequences are DFQATT and SNEGSKA (reference sequence). In DNA form, the CDR3 reads TGCAGTGCTGACTTGCAGGGGATCCACGAGCAGTACTTC. Encoded protein: CSADLQGIHEQYF.

This clonotype has a handful of counts. The rearrangement joins TRBV9 to TRBJ2-7; D is unclear. The V gene's germline CDR1 is SGDLS and CDR2 YYNGEE. The CDR3 consists of 15 residues. Trimming took 0 bases from V and 0 from J, leaving 10 bases between them. CDR3 region: CASSVATASSYEQYF. CDR3 DNA: TGTGCCAGCAGCGTAGCGACCGCCAGCTCCTACGAGCAGTACTTC.

A single count supports this clonotype. The J gene is TRBJ2-7, the V gene TRBV5-1; 11 bases line up with TRBD2. V lost 3 bases, J lost 2 bases, and 7 bases stayed unmatched. The V gene's germline CDR1 is SGHRS and CDR2 YFSETQ. This CDR3 has 16 residues. Here the CDR3 reads CASSSLAGEVTYEQYF. The CDR3 DNA is TGCGCCAGCAGCTCACTAGCGGGAGAGGTCACCTACGAGCAGTACTTC.

This clonotype was found a few times. This chain links TRBV27 with TRBJ2-3; 12 bases map to TRBD2. Germline CDR1 reads MNHEY; CDR2 reads SMNVEV (reference sequence). This CDR3 has 18 residues. Trimming removed 5 bases from V and 2 bases from J; junction bases left unmatched: 11. DNA of the CDR3: TGTGCCAGCAGTCTGTACTTACTAGCGGGGGGATACACAGATACGCAGTATTTT. This codes for CASSLYLLAGGYTDTQYF.

This clonotype was seen only a few times. The CDR3 protein is CASSSLQGNTADTQYF. In DNA form, the CDR3 reads TGTGCCAGCAGCTCGTTACAGGGAAATACGGCAGATACGCAGTATTTT. The rearrangement joins TRBV7-9 to TRBJ2-3; D possibly corresponds to TRBD1 (6 bases). Deletions cut 4 bases from V and 4 bases from J, with 18 bases between. The CDR3 is 16 residues long. The V gene's germline CDR1 is SEHNR and CDR2 FQNEAQ (reference sequence).

This clonotype was observed a handful of times. The chain recombines TRBV7-2 with TRBJ1-6; 8 positions agree with TRBD1. V lost 1 base to trimming and J lost 5 bases; unmatched junction nucleotides: 7. The CDR3 is made up of 17 amino acids. The V gene's germline CDR1 is SGHTA and CDR2 FQGNSA. CDR3: CASSLVSTGVDNSPLHF. The CDR3, as DNA: TGTGCCAGCAGCTTAGTTTCGACAGGGGTAGATAATTCACCCCTCCACTTT.

The chain couples TRBV7-9 to TRBJ1-1, with D uncertain. The CDR3 totals 16 residues. Deletions cut 5 bases from V and 4 bases from J, with 20 bases between. Per the germline V gene, CDR1 is SEHNR and CDR2 is FQNEAQ (reference sequence). The CDR3 region is CASSPLNAAEVTEAFF. CDR3 DNA: TGTGCCAGCAGCCCCCTAAACGCAGCGGAGGTCACTGAAGCTTTCTTT.

The chain joins TRBV7-9 to TRBJ2-7; D may be TRBD2 (6 bases). V was clipped by 6 bases and J by 0 bases, with 21 bases between them. Germline V CDR1 and CDR2: SEHNR, FQNEAQ (reference sequence). CDR3 length equals 17 residues. In nucleotides, the CDR3 is TGTGCCAGCAGACATCGGGGGAGCGGCCCAAGCTCCTACGAGCAGTACTTC. This codes for CASRHRGSGPSSYEQYF.

The chain recombines TRBV25-1 with TRBJ2-5, with D perhaps TRBD2 (6 bases). This CDR3 spans 15 amino acids. Trimming pared 1 base from V and 1 base from J, leaving 10 bases between. Germline V lookup: CDR1 MGHDK, CDR2 SYGVNS. CDR3: CASSEFGTPQETQYF. For the CDR3, the DNA is TGTGCCAGCAGTGAATTTGGGACTCCCCAAGAGACCCAGTACTTC. The complete variable domain, with remaining parts taken from reference TRBV25-1 and TRBJ2-5, reads EADIYQTPRYLVIGTGKKITLECSQTMGHDKMYWYQQDPGMELHLIHYSYGVNSTEKGDLSSESTVSRIRTEHFPLTLESARPSHTSQYLCASSEFGTPQETQYFGPGTRLLVL.

This chain joins TRBV20-1 and TRBJ2-4; D gene ambiguous. The J call is doubtful: the DNA matches TRBJ2-5 better. The CDR3 contains 11 residues. CDR1 and CDR2 from the germline V gene are DFQATT and SNEGSKA (reference sequence). CDR3 in DNA: TGCAGTGCTGTTAAGGGAGAGACCCAGTACTTC. Its protein product is CSAVKGETQYF.

The rearrangement links TRBV28 to TRBJ2-5; 7 positions match TRBD1. From germline, CDR1 is MDHEN and CDR2 SYDVKM. The CDR3 is 15 amino acids. Trimming took 2 bases from V and 2 from J; bases not matched to a gene: 5. In DNA form, the CDR3 reads TGTGCCAGCAGTTTACCCCTACAGGGGCAAGAGACCCAGTACTTC. Residues: CASSLPLQGQETQYF.

V usage is TRBV20-1 and J usage is TRBJ2-7, with a tentative D call TRBD2 (5 bases). V lost 3 bases to trimming and J lost 3 bases, with 21 bases between them. Germline V CDR1 and CDR2: DFQATT, SNEGSKA (reference sequence). The CDR3 spans 16 residues. In DNA form, the CDR3 reads TGCAGTGCTAGGAGGGCGCAGGACGTCGGGGTCTACGAGCAGTACTTC. Its translation is CSARRAQDVGVYEQYF.

In regard to this clonotype: Relative to the germline gene, one junction end is altered; a read error may explain this. This sequence joins TRBV20-1 and TRBJ1-1, with D perhaps matching TRBD1 (5 bases). The germline V gene has CDR1 DFQATT and CDR2 SNEGSKA (reference sequence). The CDR3 has 14 amino acids. CDR3 sequence: CSARDGGSDTEAFF. The DNA of the CDR3 is TGCAGTGCTAGAGATGGGGGATCAGACACTGAGGCTTTCTTT.

The V and J genes are TRBV6-6 and TRBJ1-1; 9 nucleotides agree with TRBD1. Germline V gene sequence: CDR1 MNHNY, CDR2 SVGAGI (reference sequence). The V segment lost 5 bases and the J segment 7 bases; nucleotides outside the gene matches: 11. The CDR3 is 15 amino acids. The CDR3 spells CASSHTTLDRGEAFF. The DNA for the CDR3 is TGTGCCAGCAGTCACACAACTTTGGACAGGGGTGAAGCTTTCTTT.

Of note for this clonotype: A read error may account for a junction end that differs from germline. This chain uses TRBV5-5 with TRBJ2-1, with D perhaps being TRBD1 or TRBD2 (5 bases each). This CDR3 has 15 amino acids. The germline gives CDR1 SGHKS, CDR2 YYEKEE (reference sequence). The CDR3 DNA follows: TGTGCCGGCAGCTTCCGCCAGGGACCCTACAATGAGCAGTTCTTC. Residues: CAGSFRQGPYNEQFF.

The chain couples TRBV6-2 or TRBV6-3 to TRBJ2-1; 12 bases are a match to TRBD2. Trimming cost V 6 bases and J 9 bases; bases outside gene matches: 9. The germline V gene has CDR1 MNHEY and CDR2 SVGEGT. CDR3 length: 15 residues. The CDR3 nucleotides are TGTGCCAGCAGCAGACTAGCGGGAGAGTGGCTTGAGCAGTTCTTC. Translated: CASSRLAGEWLEQFF.

The chain is built from TRBV27 and TRBJ2-2, with 7 bases that match TRBD2. V lost 4 bases and J lost 4; bases outside the gene matches: 12. The CDR3 consists of 17 residues. Germline lookup yields CDR1 MNHEY and CDR2 SMNVEV (reference sequence). CDR3 DNA: TGTGCCAGCAGTTCCCGAAAAGCGGGGCCGGGCACCGGGGAGCTGTTTTTT. This sequence encodes CASSSRKAGPGTGELFF.

The genes are TRBV12-3 or TRBV12-4 and TRBJ2-1; possibly TRBD2 for D (7 bases). The CDR3 consists of 13 residues. V was shortened by 5 bases and J by 10 bases, with 15 bases between the two germline ends. The CDR3, as DNA: TGTGCCAGCAGTAATTCGGGGGGCCAAGAGCAGTTCTTC. It specifies CASSNSGGQEQFF.

This clonotype was detected a few times. CDR3 sequence: CATSQGPGRQPQHF. CDR3 DNA sequence: TGTGCCACCAGCCAGGGCCCAGGGCGTCAGCCCCAGCATTTT. The chain combines TRBV15 with TRBJ1-5, with a tentative D call TRBD1 (5 bases). The CDR3 loop spans 14 amino acids. Trimming removed 5 bases from V and 6 bases from J, with 14 bases in between. The germline CDR1 and CDR2 sequences are LNHNV and YYDKDF (reference sequence).

This clonotype showed up just once. A read error may account for a junction end that differs from germline. The V call is TRBV7-2, the J call TRBJ1-1; the D gene is possibly TRBD1 (5 bases). CDR3 length equals 15 residues. CDR1 is SGHTA and CDR2 is FQGNSA in the germline V gene. CDR3 bases: TGTGCCAGCAGGTTAGAGGTGAGGGGCAACACTGAAGCTTTCTTT. This codes for CASRLEVRGNTEAFF.

This chain joins TRBV7-9 and TRBJ2-5; D possibly corresponds to TRBD2 (6 bases). CDR1 is SEHNR, CDR2 FQNEAQ, per germline (reference sequence). CDR3 size: 14 residues. V gave up 2 bases and J gave up 3 bases, with 10 bases separating them. CDR3 in DNA: TGTGCCAGCAGCTTATCGGGACTTGAAGAGACCCAGTACTTC. Translation gives CASSLSGLEETQYF.

The J gene is TRBJ2-1, the V gene TRBV7-7; TRBD1 aligns across 9 bases. The CDR3 extends over 17 amino acids. The V segment lost 2 bases and the J segment 1 base; nucleotides outside the gene matches: 6. CDR1 and CDR2 from the germline V gene are SSHAT and FNYEAQ (reference sequence). The CDR3 spells CASSLWTGANSYNEQFF. The CDR3, as DNA: TGTGCCAGCAGCTTATGGACAGGGGCGAATTCCTACAATGAGCAGTTCTTC. The full variable domain, its missing parts supplied by reference TRBV7-7 and TRBJ2-1, is GAGVSQSPRYKVTKRGQDVTLRCDPISSHATLYWYQQALGQGPEFLTYFNYEAQPDKSGLPSDRFSAERPEGSISTLTIQRTEQRDSAMYRCASSLWTGANSYNEQFFGPGTRLTVL.

The rearrangement links TRBV7-6 to TRBJ2-2, with D possibly matching TRBD1 (6 bases). CDR1 SGHVS and CDR2 FNYEAQ come from the germline V gene. The CDR3 extends over 15 amino acids. Trimming removed 5 bases from V and 6 bases from J, with 16 bases in between. For the CDR3, the DNA is TGTGCCAGCAGCGAGACAGGCTCGAAAGCCGGGGAGCTGTTTTTT. It translates to CASSETGSKAGELFF.

The chain couples TRBV7-9 to TRBJ2-1, with 13 bases fitting TRBD2. J was trimmed by 8 bases and V by 4 bases; bases with no gene match: 8. Germline V gene lookup returns CDR1 SEHNR and CDR2 FQNEAQ (reference sequence). This CDR3 spans 16 amino acids. CDR3 nucleotide sequence: TGTGCCAGCAGCTACGGTAGACTAGCGGGAGGCCATGAGCAGTTCTTC. Protein product: CASSYGRLAGGHEQFF.

The chain recombines TRBV11-1 with TRBJ2-1; 10 bases map to TRBD2. The germline gives CDR1 SGHAT, CDR2 FQDESV (reference sequence). J was trimmed by 3 bases and V by 5 bases; bases with no gene match: 7. The CDR3 extends over 16 amino acids. CDR3 sequence reads: CASSNPGLAHYNEQFF. In DNA, the CDR3 is TGTGCCAGCAGCAACCCGGGACTAGCGCACTACAATGAGCAGTTCTTC.

The chain couples TRBV12-3 or TRBV12-4 to TRBJ1-1; 8 bases fit TRBD1. V trimming: 5 bases; J trimming: 0 bases; junction bases outside the gene matches: 5. CDR3 length equals 15 residues. CDR3 nucleotides: TGTGCCAGCAGTCCTGTACAGGGGGTGAACACTGAAGCTTTCTTT. The encoded protein is CASSPVQGVNTEAFF.

The chain recombines TRBV20-1 with TRBJ2-7, with TRBD2 matching over 9 bases. V shed 0 bases and J 3 bases; nucleotides not matched to a gene: 6. The CDR3 totals 15 residues. Per the germline V gene, CDR1 is DFQATT and CDR2 is SNEGSKA (reference sequence). In DNA, the CDR3 is TGCAGTGCTAGAGATGTTGCGACTAGCGGCTACGAGCAGTACTTC. It yields the protein CSARDVATSGYEQYF.

The count of this clonotype is one. The chain couples TRBV20-1 to TRBJ2-7; D is ambiguous. V dropped 0 bases and J dropped 3 bases, with 15 bases sitting between them. The germline CDR1 and CDR2 sequences are DFQATT and SNEGSKA (reference sequence). The CDR3 sequence is 15 residues long. In DNA, the CDR3 is TGCAGTGCTAGAGAGCCGGTTAGTGGGGACTACGAGCAGTACTTC. It yields the protein CSAREPVSGDYEQYF.

The chain has TRBV20-1 and TRBJ2-5, with 11 bases lining up with TRBD2. The J call may be incorrect, as the DNA end agrees better with TRBJ2-7. The CDR3 is 13 residues long. CDR1 and CDR2 from the germline V gene are DFQATT and SNEGSKA (reference sequence). The CDR3 loop is CSAFSGGVSEQYF. CDR3 sequence (DNA): TGCAGTGCTTTTAGCGGGGGGGTGAGCGAGCAGTACTTC.